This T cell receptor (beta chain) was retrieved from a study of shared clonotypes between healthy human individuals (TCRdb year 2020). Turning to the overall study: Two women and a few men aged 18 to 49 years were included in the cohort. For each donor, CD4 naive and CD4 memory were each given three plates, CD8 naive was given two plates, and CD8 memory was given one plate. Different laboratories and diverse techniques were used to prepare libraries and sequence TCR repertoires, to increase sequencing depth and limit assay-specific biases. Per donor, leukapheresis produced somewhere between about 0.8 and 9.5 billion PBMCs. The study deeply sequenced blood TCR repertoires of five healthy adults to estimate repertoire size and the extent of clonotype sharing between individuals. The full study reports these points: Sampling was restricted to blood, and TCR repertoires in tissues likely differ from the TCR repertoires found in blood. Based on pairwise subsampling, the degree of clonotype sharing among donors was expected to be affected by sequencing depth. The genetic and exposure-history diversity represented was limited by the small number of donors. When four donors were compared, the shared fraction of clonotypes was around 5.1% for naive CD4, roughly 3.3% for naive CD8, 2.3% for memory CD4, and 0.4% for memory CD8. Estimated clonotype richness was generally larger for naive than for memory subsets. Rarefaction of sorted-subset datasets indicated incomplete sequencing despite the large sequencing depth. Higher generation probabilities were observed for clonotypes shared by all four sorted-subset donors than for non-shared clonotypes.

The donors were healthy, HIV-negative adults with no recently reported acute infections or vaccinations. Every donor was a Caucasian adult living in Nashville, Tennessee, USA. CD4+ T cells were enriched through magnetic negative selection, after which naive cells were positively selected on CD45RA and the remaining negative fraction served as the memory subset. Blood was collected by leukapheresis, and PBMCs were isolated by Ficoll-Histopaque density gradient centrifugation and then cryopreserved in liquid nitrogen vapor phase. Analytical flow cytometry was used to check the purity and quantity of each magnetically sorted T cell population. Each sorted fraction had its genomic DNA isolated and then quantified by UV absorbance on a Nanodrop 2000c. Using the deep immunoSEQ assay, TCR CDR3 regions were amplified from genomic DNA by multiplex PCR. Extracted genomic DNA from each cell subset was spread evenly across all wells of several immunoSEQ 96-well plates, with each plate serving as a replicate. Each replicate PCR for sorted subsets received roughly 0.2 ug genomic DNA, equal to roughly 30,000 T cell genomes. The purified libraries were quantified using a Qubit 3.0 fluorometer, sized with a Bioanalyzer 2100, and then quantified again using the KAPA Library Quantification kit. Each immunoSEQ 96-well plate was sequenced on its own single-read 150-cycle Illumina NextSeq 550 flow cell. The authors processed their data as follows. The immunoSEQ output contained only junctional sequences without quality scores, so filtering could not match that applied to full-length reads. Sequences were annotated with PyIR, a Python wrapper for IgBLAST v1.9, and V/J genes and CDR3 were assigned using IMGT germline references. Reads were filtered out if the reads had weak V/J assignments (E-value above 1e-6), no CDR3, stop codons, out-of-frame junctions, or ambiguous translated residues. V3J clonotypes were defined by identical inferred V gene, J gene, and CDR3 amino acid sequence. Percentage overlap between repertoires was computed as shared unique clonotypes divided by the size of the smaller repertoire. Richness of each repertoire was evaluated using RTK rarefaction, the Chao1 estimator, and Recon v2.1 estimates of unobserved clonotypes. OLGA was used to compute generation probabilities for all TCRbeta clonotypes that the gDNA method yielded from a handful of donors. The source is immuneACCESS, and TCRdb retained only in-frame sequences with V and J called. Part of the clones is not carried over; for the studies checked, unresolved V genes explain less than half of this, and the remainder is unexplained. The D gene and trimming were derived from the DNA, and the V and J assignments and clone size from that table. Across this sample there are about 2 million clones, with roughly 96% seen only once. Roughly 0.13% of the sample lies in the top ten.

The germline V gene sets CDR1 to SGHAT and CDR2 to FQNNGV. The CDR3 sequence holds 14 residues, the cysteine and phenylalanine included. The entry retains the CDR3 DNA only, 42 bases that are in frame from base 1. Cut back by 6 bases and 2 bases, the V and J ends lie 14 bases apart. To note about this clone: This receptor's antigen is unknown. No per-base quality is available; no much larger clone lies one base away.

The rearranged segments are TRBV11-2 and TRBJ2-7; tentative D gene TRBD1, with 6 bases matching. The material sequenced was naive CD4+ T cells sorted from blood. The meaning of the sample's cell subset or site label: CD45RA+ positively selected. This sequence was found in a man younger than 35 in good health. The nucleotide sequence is TGTGCCAGCAGGCCCGGGACACAAGCCTACGAGCAGTACTTC. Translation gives CASRPGTQAYEQYF. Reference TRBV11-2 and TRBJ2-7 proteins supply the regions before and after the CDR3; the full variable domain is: EAGVAQSPRYKIIEKRQSVAFWCNPISGHATLYWYQQILGQGPKLLIQFQNNGVVDDSQLPKDRFSAERLKGVDSTLKIQPAKLEDSAVYLCASRPGTQAYEQYFGPGTRLTVT.